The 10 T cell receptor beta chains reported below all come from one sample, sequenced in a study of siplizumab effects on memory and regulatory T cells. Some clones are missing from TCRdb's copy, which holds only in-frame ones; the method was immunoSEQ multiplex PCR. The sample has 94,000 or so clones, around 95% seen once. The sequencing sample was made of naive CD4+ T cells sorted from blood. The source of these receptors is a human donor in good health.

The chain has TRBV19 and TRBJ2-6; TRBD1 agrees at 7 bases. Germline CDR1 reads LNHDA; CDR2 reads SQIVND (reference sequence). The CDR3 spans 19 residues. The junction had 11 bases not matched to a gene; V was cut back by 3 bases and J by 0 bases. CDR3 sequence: CASSIDTGTADSGANVLTF. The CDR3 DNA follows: TGTGCCAGTAGTATTGATACCGGGACAGCTGACTCTGGGGCCAACGTCCTGACTTTC. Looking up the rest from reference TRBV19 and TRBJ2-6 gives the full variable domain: DGGITQSPKYLFRKEGQNVTLSCEQNLNHDAMYWYRQDPGQGLRLIYYSQIVNDFQKGDIAEGYSVSREKKESFPLTVTSAQKNPTAFYLCASSIDTGTADSGANVLTFGAGSRLTVL.

This chain's CDR3 is CASTSNERSYGYTF. CDR3 nucleotides: TGTGCCAGCACCTCGAACGAGCGCTCCTATGGCTACACCTTC. The V call is TRBV6-5, the J call TRBJ1-2; the D is unclear. Trimming removed 7 bases from V and 4 bases from J, with 16 bases in between. This CDR3 spans 14 amino acids. Germline-derived CDR1 and CDR2 are MNHEY and SVGAGI.

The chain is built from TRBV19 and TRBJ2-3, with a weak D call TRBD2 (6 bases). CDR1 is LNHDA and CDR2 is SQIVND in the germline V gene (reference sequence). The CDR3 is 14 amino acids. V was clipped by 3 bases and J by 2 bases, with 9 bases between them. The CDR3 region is CASSMGGSTDTQYF. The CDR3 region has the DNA TGTGCCAGTAGTATGGGGGGTTCCACAGATACGCAGTATTTT. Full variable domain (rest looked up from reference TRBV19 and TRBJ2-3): DGGITQSPKYLFRKEGQNVTLSCEQNLNHDAMYWYRQDPGQGLRLIYYSQIVNDFQKGDIAEGYSVSREKKESFPLTVTSAQKNPTAFYLCASSMGGSTDTQYFGPGTRLTVL.

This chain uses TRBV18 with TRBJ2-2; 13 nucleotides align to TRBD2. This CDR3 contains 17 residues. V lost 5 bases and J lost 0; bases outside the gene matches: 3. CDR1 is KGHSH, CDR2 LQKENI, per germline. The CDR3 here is CASSSGLAGANTGELFF. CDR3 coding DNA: TGTGCCAGCTCATCCGGACTAGCGGGGGCGAACACCGGGGAGCTGTTTTTT. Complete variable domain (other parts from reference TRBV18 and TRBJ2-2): NAGVMQNPRHLVRRRGQEARLRCSPMKGHSHVYWYRQLPEEGLKFMVYLQKENIIDESGMPKERFSAEFPKEGPSILRIQQVVRGDSAAYFCASSSGLAGANTGELFFGEGSRLTVL.

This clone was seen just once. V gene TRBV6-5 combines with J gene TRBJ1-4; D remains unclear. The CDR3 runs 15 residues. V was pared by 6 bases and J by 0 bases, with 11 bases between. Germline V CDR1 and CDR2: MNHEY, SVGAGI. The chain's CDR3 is CASSSPSATNEKLFF. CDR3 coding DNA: TGTGCCAGCAGCTCTCCCAGCGCAACTAATGAAAAACTGTTTTTT.

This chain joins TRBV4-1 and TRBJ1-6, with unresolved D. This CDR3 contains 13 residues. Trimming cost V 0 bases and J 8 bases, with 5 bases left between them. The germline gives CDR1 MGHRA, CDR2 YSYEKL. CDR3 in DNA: TGCGCCAGCAGCCAAGACCCGGATTCACCCCTCCACTTT. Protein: CASSQDPDSPLHF.

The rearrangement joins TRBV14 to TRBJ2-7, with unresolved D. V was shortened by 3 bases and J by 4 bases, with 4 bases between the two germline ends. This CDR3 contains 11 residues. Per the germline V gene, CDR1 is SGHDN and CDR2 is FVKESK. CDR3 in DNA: TGTGCCAGCAGCCACGCATACGAGCAGTACTTC. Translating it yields CASSHAYEQYF.

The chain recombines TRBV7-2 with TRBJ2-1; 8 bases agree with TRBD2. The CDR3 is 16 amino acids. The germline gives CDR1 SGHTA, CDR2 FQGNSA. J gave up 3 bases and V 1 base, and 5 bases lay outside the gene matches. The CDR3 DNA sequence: TGTGCCAGCAGCTTAGTCGGGGGGGCTGGCTACAATGAGCAGTTCTTC. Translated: CASSLVGGAGYNEQFF.

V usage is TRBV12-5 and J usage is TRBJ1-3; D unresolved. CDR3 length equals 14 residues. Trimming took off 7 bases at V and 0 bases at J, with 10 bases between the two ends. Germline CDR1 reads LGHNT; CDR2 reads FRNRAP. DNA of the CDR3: TGTGCTAGTGAGCCGGCAGCCTCTGGAAACACCATATATTTT. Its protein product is CASEPAASGNTIYF.

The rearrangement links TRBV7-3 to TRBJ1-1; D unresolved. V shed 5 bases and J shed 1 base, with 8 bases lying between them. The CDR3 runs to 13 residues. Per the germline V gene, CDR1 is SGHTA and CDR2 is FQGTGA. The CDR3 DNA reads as TGTGCCAGCAGCCCGAAAGGGAACACTGAAGCTTTCTTT. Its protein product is CASSPKGNTEAFF.